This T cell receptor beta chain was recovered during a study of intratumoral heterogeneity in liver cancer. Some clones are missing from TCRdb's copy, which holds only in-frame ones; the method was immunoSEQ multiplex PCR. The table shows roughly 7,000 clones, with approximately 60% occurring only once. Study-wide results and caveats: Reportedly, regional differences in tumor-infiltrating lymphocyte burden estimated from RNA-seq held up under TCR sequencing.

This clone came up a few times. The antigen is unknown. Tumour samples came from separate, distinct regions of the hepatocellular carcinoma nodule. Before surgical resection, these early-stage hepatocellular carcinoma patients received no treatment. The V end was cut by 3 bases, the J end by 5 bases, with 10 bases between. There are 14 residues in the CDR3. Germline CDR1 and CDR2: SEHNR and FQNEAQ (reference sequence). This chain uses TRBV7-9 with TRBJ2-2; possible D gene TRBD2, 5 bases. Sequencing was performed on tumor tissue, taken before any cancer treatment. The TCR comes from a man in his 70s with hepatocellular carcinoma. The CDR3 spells CASSLLSGTGELFF. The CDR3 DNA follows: TGTGCCAGCAGCTTGCTTTCGGGGACCGGGGAGCTGTTTTTT.